Only a few counts were recorded for the clone carrying this T cell receptor (beta chain). TCRdb's table, derived via immunoSEQ multiplex PCR, lists solely in-frame clones and lacks some. The sample holds tens of thousands of clones, 90% seen once. The time point denotes: pretreatment peripheral blood. The diagnosis in patients was locally advanced or metastatic urothelial carcinoma. This CDR3 has 16 amino acids. V lost 2 bases and J lost 5; bases outside the gene matches: 7. CDR1 and CDR2 (germline): SGHRS, YFSETQ. This sample stems from a study of PD-L1 blockade in urothelial cancer. Study-level background: Prior chemotherapy in patients spanned 0 to 3 regimens. The median T cell count in blood samples was some 140,000.

The source was PBMCs, collected around atezolizumab (anti-PD-L1) treatment. This receptor was identified in a man in his sixties with urothelial cancer. This chain joins TRBV5-1 and TRBJ2-5; TRBD1 matches 12 bases. In nucleotides, the CDR3 is TGCGCCAGCAGCTTCGGAAGGGACAGGGGGCGTGAGACCCAGTACTTC. Translating it yields CASSFGRDRGRETQYF.